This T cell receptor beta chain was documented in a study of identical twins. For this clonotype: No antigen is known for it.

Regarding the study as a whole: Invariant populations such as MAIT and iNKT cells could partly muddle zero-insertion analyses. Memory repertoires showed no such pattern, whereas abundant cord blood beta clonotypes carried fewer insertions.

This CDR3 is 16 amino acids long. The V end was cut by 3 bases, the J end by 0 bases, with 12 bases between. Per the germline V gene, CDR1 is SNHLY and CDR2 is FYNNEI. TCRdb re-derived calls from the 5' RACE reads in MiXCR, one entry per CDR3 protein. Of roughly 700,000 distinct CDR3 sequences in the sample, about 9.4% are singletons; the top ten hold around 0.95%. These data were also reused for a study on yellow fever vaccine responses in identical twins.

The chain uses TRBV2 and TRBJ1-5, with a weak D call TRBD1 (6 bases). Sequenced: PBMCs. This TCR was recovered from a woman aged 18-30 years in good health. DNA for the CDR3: TGTGCCAGCAGTGACAGGCAGGGGTTTAGCAATCAGCCCCAGCATTTT. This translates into CASSDRQGFSNQPQHF.